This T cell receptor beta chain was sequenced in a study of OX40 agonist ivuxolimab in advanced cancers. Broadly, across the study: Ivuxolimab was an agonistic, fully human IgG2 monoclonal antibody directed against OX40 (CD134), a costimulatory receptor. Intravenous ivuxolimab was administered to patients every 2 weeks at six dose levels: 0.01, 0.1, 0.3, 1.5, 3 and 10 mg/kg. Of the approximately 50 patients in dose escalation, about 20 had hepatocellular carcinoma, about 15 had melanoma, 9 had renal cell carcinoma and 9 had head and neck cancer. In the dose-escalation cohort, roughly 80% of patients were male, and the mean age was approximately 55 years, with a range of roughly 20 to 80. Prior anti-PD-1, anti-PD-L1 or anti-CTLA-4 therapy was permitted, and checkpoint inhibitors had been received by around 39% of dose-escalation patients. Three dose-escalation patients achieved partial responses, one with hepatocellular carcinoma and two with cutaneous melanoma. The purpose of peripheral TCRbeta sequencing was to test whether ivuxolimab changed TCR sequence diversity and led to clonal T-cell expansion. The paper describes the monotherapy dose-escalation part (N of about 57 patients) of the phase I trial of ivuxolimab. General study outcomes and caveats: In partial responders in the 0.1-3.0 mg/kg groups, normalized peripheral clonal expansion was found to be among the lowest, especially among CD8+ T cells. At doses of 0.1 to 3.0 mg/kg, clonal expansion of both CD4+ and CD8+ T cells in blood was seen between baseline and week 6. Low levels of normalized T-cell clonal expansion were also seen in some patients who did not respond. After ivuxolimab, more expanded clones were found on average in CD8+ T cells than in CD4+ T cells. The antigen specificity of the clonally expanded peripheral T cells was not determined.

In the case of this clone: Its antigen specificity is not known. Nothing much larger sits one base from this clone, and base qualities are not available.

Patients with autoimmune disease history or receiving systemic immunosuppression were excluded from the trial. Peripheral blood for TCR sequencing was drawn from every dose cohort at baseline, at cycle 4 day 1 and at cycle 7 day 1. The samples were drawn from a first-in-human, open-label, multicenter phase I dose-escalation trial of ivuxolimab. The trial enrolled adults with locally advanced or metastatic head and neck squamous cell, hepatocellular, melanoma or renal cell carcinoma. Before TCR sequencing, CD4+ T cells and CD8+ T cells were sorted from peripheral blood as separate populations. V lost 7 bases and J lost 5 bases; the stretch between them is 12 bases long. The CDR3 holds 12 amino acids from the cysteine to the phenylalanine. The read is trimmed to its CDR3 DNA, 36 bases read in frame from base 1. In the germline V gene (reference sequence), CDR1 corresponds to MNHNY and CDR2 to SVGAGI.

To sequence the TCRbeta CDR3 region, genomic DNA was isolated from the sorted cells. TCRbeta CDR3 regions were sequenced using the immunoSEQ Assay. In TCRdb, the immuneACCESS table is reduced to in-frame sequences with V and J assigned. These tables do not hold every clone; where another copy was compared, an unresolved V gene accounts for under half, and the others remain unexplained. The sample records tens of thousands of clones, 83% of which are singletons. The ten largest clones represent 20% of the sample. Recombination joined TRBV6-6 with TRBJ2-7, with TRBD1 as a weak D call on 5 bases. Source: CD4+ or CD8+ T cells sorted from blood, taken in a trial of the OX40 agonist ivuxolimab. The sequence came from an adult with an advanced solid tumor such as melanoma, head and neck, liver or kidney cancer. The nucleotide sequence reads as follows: TGTGCCAGCACCACGCAGGGCGACGAGCAGTACTTC. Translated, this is CASTTQGDEQYF.